The 24 T cell receptor beta chains listed next were all sequenced from one sample in a study of blood T cell repertoires in COVID-19 (dated by TCRdb to 2020 to 2022). The library was obtained by the immunoSEQ multiplex PCR assay. TCRdb mirrors the immuneACCESS table, restricted to in-frame sequences. Some clones are absent from its copies; in checked studies, under half trace to an unresolved V gene, and the reason for the others is unknown. Within this sample are about 45,000 clones, with approximately 80% of them counted one time only. Roughly 19% of the sample is taken by the ten largest. Sample: peripheral blood. The receptors derive from a man aged 65 to 85 with acute or convalescent COVID-19.

The genes are TRBV19 and TRBJ2-7; 7 bases are shared with TRBD2. With V trimmed by 8 bases and J by 2 bases, 15 bases remained unmatched. CDR3 size: 16 residues. Germline CDR1 LNHDA, CDR2 SQIVND (reference sequence). CDR3 protein: CASRTSHWEGTYEQYF. CDR3 nucleotides: TGTGCCAGTCGGACTTCTCACTGGGAGGGGACCTACGAGCAGTACTTC.

V usage is TRBV19 and J usage is TRBJ1-4, with D possibly being TRBD1 (6 bases). CDR3 length: 15 amino acids. Trimming pared 3 bases from V and 2 bases from J, leaving 10 bases between. From germline, CDR1 is LNHDA and CDR2 SQIVND (reference sequence). In DNA, the CDR3 is TGTGCCAGTAGTATGGGGGGGCGGACTAATGAAAAACTGTTTTTT. Translated: CASSMGGRTNEKLFF.

This clone was observed a few times. In DNA, the CDR3 is TGTGCCAGCAGCACGGACAGGGGAAACGAGCAGTACTTC. Translation: CASSTDRGNEQYF. The V gene is TRBV2, the J gene TRBJ2-7; TRBD1 matches at 9 bases. Trimming at V came to 6 bases and at J to 5 bases, leaving 5 bases not matched to a gene. Germline-derived CDR1 and CDR2 are SNHLY and FYNNEI. The CDR3 has 13 amino acids.

The rearrangement joins TRBV19 to TRBJ2-2; 8 positions match TRBD2. Germline CDR1 is LNHDA and CDR2 is SQIVND (reference sequence). CDR3 size: 15 residues. Trimming removed 3 bases from V and 7 bases from J; junction bases left unmatched: 7. CDR3 amino acids: CASSISGGDSGELFF. CDR3 sequence (DNA): TGTGCCAGTAGTATCTCCGGGGGGGATAGCGGGGAGCTGTTTTTT.

This rearrangement joins TRBV5-4 to TRBJ2-7; D may be TRBD2 (6 bases). The ends were cut back, 6 bases at V and 2 bases at J, with 15 bases in the middle. The germline V gene encodes CDR1 SGHNT and CDR2 YYREEE (reference sequence). The CDR3 totals 14 residues. As DNA, the CDR3 is TGTGCCAGCACTACCGGGACTTCTCCCTACGAGCAGTACTTC. It codes for CASTTGTSPYEQYF.

This clone was found once. The genes are TRBV3-1 (or the pseudogene TRBV3-2) and TRBJ1-4, with D possibly matching TRBD1 (6 bases). The CDR3 is 16 residues long. Trimming pared 3 bases from V and 0 bases from J, leaving 11 bases between. From germline, CDR1 is LGHDT and CDR2 YNNKEL (reference sequence). CDR3 loop: CASSHYPGATNEKLFF. The CDR3 region has the DNA TGTGCCAGCAGCCACTATCCAGGGGCAACTAATGAAAAACTGTTTTTT.

The chain carries TRBV18 and TRBJ1-2, with D unresolved. The CDR3 runs 13 residues. V was cut by 3 bases and J by 5 bases, with 10 bases left in between. The germline gives CDR1 KGHSH, CDR2 LQKENI. CDR3 region: CASSPSEGYGYTF. DNA of the CDR3: TGTGCCAGCTCACCTTCGGAGGGATATGGCTACACCTTC.

The chain links TRBV5-8 to TRBJ2-3; D is possibly TRBD1 (5 bases). The V gene's germline CDR1 is SGHTS and CDR2 YDEGEE. This CDR3 is 16 amino acids long. Trimming cost V 0 bases and J 4 bases, with 15 bases left between them. This CDR3 is CASSLVLTVYADTQYF. The CDR3, as DNA: TGTGCCAGCAGCTTGGTGTTGACAGTATATGCAGATACGCAGTATTTT.

The chain is built from TRBV5-5 and TRBJ2-1; D perhaps matches TRBD1 (6 bases). Trimming stripped 2 bases from V and 3 bases from J, with 15 bases between. The V gene's germline CDR1 is SGHKS and CDR2 YYEKEE (reference sequence). The CDR3 length is 16 residues. This chain's CDR3 is CASSFFGVGGYNEQFF. CDR3 coding DNA: TGTGCCAGCAGCTTTTTTGGGGTAGGGGGCTACAATGAGCAGTTCTTC.

The rearrangement joins TRBV6-5 to TRBJ2-7; D perhaps matches TRBD1 (5 bases). Trimming cost V 6 bases and J 2 bases, with 11 bases left between them. The CDR3 consists of 13 residues. Germline V CDR1 and CDR2: MNHEY, SVGAGI. CDR3 in DNA: TGTGCCAGCAGGAAGACAGAGGCCTACGAGCAGTACTTC. It encodes CASRKTEAYEQYF.

This clone appeared a few times. Other nucleotide sequences in the sample specify the same CDR3. V is TRBV6-2 or TRBV6-3 and J is TRBJ1-5; 7 bases map to TRBD1. This CDR3 has 14 residues. CDR1 and CDR2 (germline): MNHEY, SVGEGT. Unmatched junction bases numbered 4, after V lost 4 bases and J lost 4 bases. The CDR3 loop reads CASSSTGTNQPQHF. Written as DNA, the CDR3 is TGTGCCAGCAGTTCGACAGGGACTAATCAGCCCCAGCATTTT.

This clone was seen more than once but under ten times. The gene calls are TRBV7-9 and TRBJ1-2; D remains ambiguous. Germline V CDR1 and CDR2: SEHNR, FQNEAQ (reference sequence). The germline V and J ends were trimmed by 4 bases and 8 bases, with 11 bases remaining between them. The CDR3 length is 12 residues. CDR3 nucleotides: TGTGCCAGCAGCTCAGACGGCGGGGGCTACACCTTC. Amino acids: CASSSDGGGYTF.

The V gene is TRBV5-1, the J gene TRBJ2-6, with D maybe TRBD1 (7 bases). V was cut by 4 bases and J by 1 base, with 15 bases left in between. Germline values: CDR1 SGHRS, CDR2 YFSETQ. This CDR3 is built from 17 residues. The CDR3 region is CASSPGDSSSGANVLTF. CDR3 bases: TGCGCCAGCAGCCCGGGGGACAGTTCATCTGGGGCCAACGTCCTGACTTTC.

Only a few counts were recorded for this clone. This chain uses TRBV19 with TRBJ2-7, with a weak D call TRBD2 (6 bases). From germline, CDR1 is LNHDA and CDR2 SQIVND (reference sequence). The CDR3 contains 15 residues. V was clipped by 5 bases and J by 1 base, with 15 bases between them. The CDR3 nucleotides read TGTGCCAGTAGTCCACGGGGACTTCGTTCCTACGAGCAGTACTTC. Protein sequence: CASSPRGLRSYEQYF.

The chain uses TRBV10-2 and TRBJ1-1; possible D gene TRBD1, 6 bases. Germline V gene sequence: CDR1 WSHSY, CDR2 SAAADI. CDR3 size: 13 residues. The V gene lost 5 bases and the J gene lost 2 bases, with 9 bases spanning the gap. Here the CDR3 DNA reads TGCGCCAGCAGTCAGGGGAGAAACACTGAAGCTTTCTTT. Translated: CASSQGRNTEAFF.

The chain couples TRBV18 to TRBJ1-5, with 7 positions matching TRBD1. This CDR3 contains 14 residues. The J segment lost 2 bases and the V segment lost 3 bases, leaving 1 base of the junction unmatched. CDR1 KGHSH and CDR2 LQKENI come from the germline V gene. The CDR3 DNA sequence: TGTGCCAGCTCACCCGGACAGGGCAATCAGCCCCAGCATTTT. This encodes CASSPGQGNQPQHF.

The chain carries TRBV29-1 and TRBJ2-3, with 10 bases identical to TRBD2. CDR1 is SQVTM and CDR2 is ANQGSEA in the germline V gene. Trimming took 5 bases from V and 2 from J; bases not matched to a gene: 4. CDR3 size: 14 residues. The CDR3 DNA sequence: TGCAGCGTTCAGACTAGCGGGCTCACAGATACGCAGTATTTT. It translates to CSVQTSGLTDTQYF.

This chain connects TRBV9 to TRBJ1-3; 8 nucleotides line up with TRBD1. J was trimmed by 0 bases and V by 4 bases; bases with no gene match: 6. The germline V gene encodes CDR1 SGDLS and CDR2 YYNGEE. This CDR3 region has 16 residues. CDR3 sequence: CASSSLDRASGNTIYF. Written as DNA, the CDR3 is TGTGCCAGCAGCTCCTTGGACAGGGCCTCTGGAAACACCATATATTTT.

The chain links TRBV21-1 to TRBJ1-5; the table's TRBD1 call for D was not verified on the DNA. TRBV21-1 is a pseudogene locus. The CDR3 runs to 15 residues. This CDR3 is CASSGTAYSNQPQHF. The CDR3 nucleotides are TGTGCCAGCAGCGGGACAGCTTATAGCAATCAGCCCCAGCATTTT.

The genes are TRBV5-4 and TRBJ1-2, with TRBD1 matching over 7 bases. Germline V gives CDR1 SGHNT, CDR2 YYREEE (reference sequence). V gave up 4 bases and J gave up 11 bases; unmatched junction bases: 17. The CDR3 covers 15 residues. The CDR3 is CASSPGVGTVFGYTF. In DNA form, the CDR3 reads TGTGCCAGCAGCCCTGGGGTTGGGACAGTTTTCGGTTACACCTTC.

This chain connects TRBV6-5 to TRBJ1-4, with D uncertain. This CDR3 spans 14 amino acids. Trimming pared 0 bases from V and 7 bases from J, leaving 9 bases between. Germline assignment: CDR1 MNHEY and CDR2 SVGAGI. CDR3 sequence (DNA): TGTGCCAGCAGTTACTCGCGGGCCCCTGAAAAACTGTTTTTT. Translating it yields CASSYSRAPEKLFF.

This clone occurred a few times. The J gene is TRBJ1-3, the V gene TRBV29-1; no reliable D call. This CDR3 comprises 13 residues. Germline values: CDR1 SQVTM, CDR2 ANQGSEA. V was trimmed by 6 bases and J by 8 bases, leaving 17 bases between them. The CDR3 DNA is TGCAGCGTCGCTAAGGGAGAGGCGGACACCATATATTTT. This codes for CSVAKGEADTIYF.

J is TRBJ1-6 and V is TRBV4-2, with 7 bases lining up with TRBD1. CDR3 length: 16 amino acids. V shed 4 bases and J 7 bases; nucleotides not matched to a gene: 10. Germline-derived CDR1 and CDR2 are LGHNA and YNFKEQ. The CDR3 coding sequence is TGTGCCAGCAGCCCGACCCGGACAGGCTTAAATTCACCCCTCCACTTT. It specifies CASSPTRTGLNSPLHF.

The V gene is TRBV2, the J gene TRBJ1-5; a possible D gene is TRBD1 (5 bases). CDR1 and CDR2 (germline): SNHLY, FYNNEI. The CDR3 extends over 20 amino acids. V gave up 0 bases and J gave up 0 bases, with 21 bases separating them. The CDR3 bases are TGTGCCAGCAGTGAAGCAAGGGGCGTTGAGTTATGGAATAGCAATCAGCCCCAGCATTTT. It translates to CASSEARGVELWNSNQPQHF.